These 27 T cell receptor beta chains were all obtained from the same sample, sequenced in a study of Graves' ophthalmopathy and Graves' hyperthyroidism. Amplified TCR beta CDR3 regions were obtained using RNA transcripts as template. After a first-round RT-PCR with HTBI primers, a second-round multiplex PCR was run. TCRdb analysed the multiplex PCR reads with MiXCR anew, one entry per CDR3 protein. The data show almost 400,000 distinct CDR3 sequences, around 19% seen once. The sequencing sample was made of peripheral blood. The receptor set was obtained from a woman between 18 and 29 years old with Graves' ophthalmopathy.

This clonotype was recorded at least ten times. V gene TRBV12-3 or TRBV12-4 combines with J gene TRBJ2-7, with a possible D match to TRBD2 (5 bases). The germline V and J ends were trimmed by 5 bases and 3 bases, with 11 bases remaining between them. The CDR3 consists of 13 residues. The CDR3 coding sequence is TGTGCCAGCAGTATGGGTAGCGTCTACGAGCAGTACTTC. Translation gives CASSMGSVYEQYF.

This clonotype was recorded at least ten times. This rearrangement joins TRBV6-5 to TRBJ1-5; 10 bases align to TRBD1. CDR1 MNHEY and CDR2 SVGAGI come from the germline V gene. The CDR3 length is 15 residues. J lost 2 bases, V lost 3 bases, and 1 base had no gene match. The DNA for the CDR3 is TGTGCCAGCAGTTATGGGACAGGGGGCAATCAGCCCCAGCATTTT. Translated, it gives CASSYGTGGNQPQHF.

This clonotype was recorded once. The V gene is TRBV7-8, the J gene TRBJ2-5; 9 bases agree with TRBD1. This CDR3 spans 16 amino acids. The V gene's germline CDR1 is SGHVS and CDR2 FQNEAQ. Trimming at V came to 7 bases and at J to 5 bases, leaving 14 bases not matched to a gene. Here the CDR3 DNA reads TGTGCCAGCACTATCTCCGGGACAGGGTTTCTGGAGACCCAGTACTTC. This codes for CASTISGTGFLETQYF.

This clonotype was picked up many times. This chain joins TRBV6-2 or TRBV6-3 and TRBJ2-7; D gene uncertain. V was pared by 8 bases and J by 0 bases, with 14 bases between. The CDR3 totals 14 residues. Looked up from germline, CDR1 is MNHEY and CDR2 is SVGEGT. CDR3 in amino acids: CASLADLSSYEQYF. The CDR3 region has the DNA TGTGCCAGCTTAGCAGACCTTAGCTCCTACGAGCAGTACTTC.

The sample holds many counts of this clonotype. The chain combines TRBV12-3 or TRBV12-4 with TRBJ1-5, with D hard to call. The CDR3 spans 16 residues. The V gene lost 5 bases and the J gene lost 0 bases, with 14 bases spanning the gap. The chain's CDR3 is CASSPRGDNSNQPQHF. The CDR3 DNA is TGTGCCAGCAGTCCACGGGGAGATAATAGCAATCAGCCCCAGCATTTT.

The sample holds many counts of this clonotype. CDR3 coding DNA: TGTGCCAGCAGCTTAGTCGGACAGGGGGGGTGGCACACTGAAGCTTTCTTT. It codes for CASSLVGQGGWHTEAFF. This chain joins TRBV11-3 and TRBJ1-1, with 10 bases fitting TRBD1. Germline V gene data show CDR1 as SGHNT and CDR2 as YENEEA. The V gene end was trimmed by 1 base and the J gene end by 3 bases; junction bases not matched to a gene: 8. The CDR3 has 17 amino acids. Looking up the rest from reference TRBV11-3 and TRBJ1-1 gives the full variable domain: EAGVVQSPRYKIIEKKQPVAFWCNPISGHNTLYWYLQNLGQGPELLIRYENEEAVDDSQLPKDRFSAERLKGVDSTLKIQPAELGDSAVYLCASSLVGQGGWHTEAFFGQGTRLTVV.

In its sample, this clonotype was seen many times. The chain carries TRBV6-1 and TRBJ2-2; 7 bases fit TRBD2. This CDR3 comprises 15 residues. V dropped 4 bases and J dropped 4; count of bases not matched to a gene: 6. Per germline, CDR1 MNHNS and CDR2 SASEGT. The CDR3 DNA sequence: TGTGCCAGCAGTGTGGTGGGGGGGATCACCGGGGAGCTGTTTTTT. Translation: CASSVVGGITGELFF.

This clonotype was observed at least ten times. Here the CDR3 DNA reads TGCAGTGCTAGAGAAGGACTAGCGGGGCGCGAGCAGTACTTC. The encoded protein is CSAREGLAGREQYF. The J gene is TRBJ2-7, the V gene TRBV20-1; 12 bases line up with TRBD2. The V and J ends lost 0 bases and 6 bases, in that order; junction bases with no gene match: 3. The germline gives CDR1 DFQATT, CDR2 SNEGSKA (reference sequence). The CDR3 has 14 residues.

The genes are TRBV7-2 and TRBJ2-6; the match to TRBD1 covers 9 bases. J gave up 0 bases and V 5 bases, and 11 bases lay outside the gene matches. Per the germline V gene, CDR1 is SGHTA and CDR2 is FQGNSA. This CDR3 spans 19 amino acids. The CDR3 DNA sequence: TGTGCCAGCAGCCCCTCAGACAGGGGGTCCCACTCTGGGGCCAACGTCCTGACTTTC. This sequence encodes CASSPSDRGSHSGANVLTF. The full variable domain, rest sourced from reference TRBV7-2 and TRBJ2-6, is GAGVSQSPSNKVTEKGKDVELRCDPISGHTALYWYRQSLGQGLEFLIYFQGNSAPDKSGLPSDRFSAERTGGSVSTLTIQRTQQEDSAVYLCASSPSDRGSHSGANVLTFGAGSRLTVL.

This clonotype was detected many times. This chain links TRBV12-3 or TRBV12-4 with TRBJ1-1; D gene ambiguous. Trimming stripped 1 base from V and 8 bases from J, with 11 bases between. CDR3 size: 13 residues. The CDR3 region has the DNA TGTGCCAGCAGTTTAGAAACCGACCGGGAAGCTTTCTTT. Protein: CASSLETDREAFF.

This clonotype was recorded many times. The CDR3 DNA is TGTGCCAGCAAACTAGATACTCAAGAGACCCAGTACTTC. Residues: CASKLDTQETQYF. V and J are TRBV6-2 or TRBV6-3 and TRBJ2-5; the D gene is possibly TRBD2 (5 bases). Germline values: CDR1 MNHEY, CDR2 SVGEGT. The CDR3 is made up of 13 amino acids. Trimming left V 7 bases short and J 2 bases short, with 11 bases between.

This chain joins TRBV6-5 and TRBJ1-2, with D unclear. V was cut by 6 bases and J by 8 bases, with 16 bases left in between. The CDR3 runs 13 residues. In germline, CDR1 is MNHEY, CDR2 SVGAGI. CDR3 loop: CASRYDGDGGYTF. CDR3 bases: TGTGCCAGCAGATACGACGGAGATGGGGGCTACACCTTC.

This clonotype was seen at least ten times. The V gene is TRBV30, the J gene TRBJ2-7; 7 nucleotides align to TRBD1. The CDR3 is 13 residues long. Trimming cost V 3 bases and J 5 bases; bases outside gene matches: 7. Germline V gene lookup returns CDR1 GTSNPN and CDR2 SVGIG (reference sequence). CDR3 DNA sequence: TGTGCCTGGAGCCGAGACAGGGACAACGAGCAGTACTTC. Its protein is CAWSRDRDNEQYF.

This clonotype was observed at least ten times. The rearrangement links TRBV28 to TRBJ2-7; D assignment may be TRBD1 or TRBD2 (5 bases each). Germline CDR1 MDHEN, CDR2 SYDVKM. This CDR3 has 15 amino acids. V was trimmed by 3 bases and J by 1 base, leaving 13 bases between them. CDR3 residues: CASSFAGTKSYEQYF. The CDR3 DNA is TGTGCCAGCAGTTTCGCAGGGACCAAATCCTACGAGCAGTACTTC.

Ten or more counts support this clonotype. The chain joins TRBV19 to TRBJ2-7; D unresolved. The CDR3 has 14 amino acids. Between the trimmed V and J ends, which lost 3 bases and 2 bases, there was a span of 11 bases. The germline V gene encodes CDR1 LNHDA and CDR2 SQIVND (reference sequence). The CDR3 loop is CASSIRRTTYEQYF. DNA for the CDR3: TGTGCCAGTAGTATCCGGCGTACCACCTACGAGCAGTACTTC.

This clonotype showed up many times. The gene calls are TRBV30 and TRBJ2-7, with TRBD1 matching over 7 bases. Trimming at V came to 4 bases and at J to 0 bases, leaving 9 bases not matched to a gene. The V gene's germline CDR1 is GTSNPN and CDR2 SVGIG (reference sequence). This CDR3 spans 15 amino acids. In DNA, the CDR3 is TGTGCCTGGACTCCGGGAAGGGGGCCCTCCTACGAGCAGTACTTC. Translating it yields CAWTPGRGPSYEQYF.

This clonotype was detected many times. The rearrangement uses TRBV25-1 and TRBJ1-1; D gene uncertain. In germline, CDR1 is MGHDK, CDR2 SYGVNS. This CDR3 comprises 14 residues. Deletions cut 3 bases from V and 2 bases from J, with 10 bases between. This chain's CDR3 is CASSDNAFNTEAFF. The CDR3 DNA reads as TGTGCCAGCAGTGATAACGCTTTCAACACTGAAGCTTTCTTT.

This clonotype came up many times. V usage is TRBV30 and J usage is TRBJ2-7; D is unclear. Germline CDR1 and CDR2: GTSNPN and SVGIG (reference sequence). V was cut by 5 bases and J by 4 bases, with 9 bases left in between. This CDR3 spans 11 amino acids. CDR3 amino acids: CAWAVGYEQYF. DNA of the CDR3: TGTGCCTGGGCAGTGGGATACGAGCAGTACTTC. The variable domain in full, completed from reference TRBV30 and TRBJ2-7, reads SQTIHQWPATLVQPVGSPLSLECTVEGTSNPNLYWYRQAAGRGLQLLFYSVGIGQISSEVPQNLSASRPQDRQFILSSKKLLLSDSGFYLCAWAVGYEQYFGPGTRLTVT.

The gene calls are TRBV13 and TRBJ1-1; 8 nucleotides line up with TRBD1. V trimming: 5 bases; J trimming: 3 bases; junction bases outside the gene matches: 8. The CDR3 is 15 amino acids. Germline V lookup: CDR1 PRHDT, CDR2 FYEKMQ (reference sequence). CDR3 protein: CASSPTGGIHTEAFF. The CDR3 DNA reads TGTGCCAGCAGCCCCACAGGGGGAATCCACACTGAAGCTTTCTTT.

The CDR3 nucleotides are TGTGCCAGCAGTTACTCGCGGGAGAGGGAAGAGACCCAGTACTTC. It codes for CASSYSREREETQYF. V gene TRBV6-5 combines with J gene TRBJ2-5, with 7 bases aligning to TRBD2. V lost 0 bases and J lost 3; bases outside the gene matches: 4. Germline CDR1 is MNHEY and CDR2 is SVGAGI. The CDR3 spans 15 residues.

This clonotype was found many times. V is TRBV28 and J is TRBJ1-1; D unclear. This CDR3 is 13 amino acids long. The V end lost 6 bases, the J end lost 0 bases, and 8 bases lay between the germline ends. Germline V CDR1 and CDR2: MDHEN, SYDVKM. DNA for the CDR3: TGTGCCAGCAGCCGGAACATGAACACTGAAGCTTTCTTT. It codes for CASSRNMNTEAFF.

This clonotype was seen repeatedly, ten times or more. This chain connects TRBV30 to TRBJ1-5, with D possibly matching TRBD1 (6 bases). The CDR3 loop spans 16 amino acids. Trimming took off 0 bases at V and 5 bases at J, with 17 bases between the two ends. Germline values: CDR1 GTSNPN, CDR2 SVGIG (reference sequence). The chain's CDR3 is CAWSVATGPSDQPQHF. CDR3 sequence (DNA): TGTGCCTGGAGTGTAGCGACAGGACCTTCAGATCAGCCCCAGCATTTT.

The V gene is TRBV12-3 or TRBV12-4, the J gene TRBJ1-2, with D possibly being TRBD1 (6 bases). The V end was cut by 6 bases, the J end by 3 bases, with 11 bases between. The CDR3 spans 13 residues. The DNA of the CDR3 is TGTGCCAGCAGAAGGGACATGGACTATGGCTACACCTTC. Protein product: CASRRDMDYGYTF.

This clonotype was detected only a few times. Written as DNA, the CDR3 is TGTGCCAGTAGTATAGGGCGGGCAGGGGGCCACGAGCAGTACTTC. As protein: CASSIGRAGGHEQYF. V and J are TRBV19 and TRBJ2-7; 8 bases align to TRBD1. The germline V gene encodes CDR1 LNHDA and CDR2 SQIVND (reference sequence). The CDR3 covers 15 residues. V shed 1 base, J shed 5 bases, and the junction held 7 bases outside the gene matches. Drawing the rest from reference TRBV19 and TRBJ2-7, the complete variable domain is DGGITQSPKYLFRKEGQNVTLSCEQNLNHDAMYWYRQDPGQGLRLIYYSQIVNDFQKGDIAEGYSVSREKKESFPLTVTSAQKNPTAFYLCASSIGRAGGHEQYFGPGTRLTVT.

This clonotype was detected many times. The chain is built from TRBV11-2 and TRBJ2-2; TRBD2 agrees at 11 bases. Per germline, CDR1 SGHAT and CDR2 FQNNGV. J gave up 4 bases and V 1 base, and 5 bases lay outside the gene matches. CDR3 length: 17 residues. Written as DNA, the CDR3 is TGTGCCAGCAGCTTAGTGACTAGCGGGGTGGGCACCGGGGAGCTGTTTTTT. Protein product: CASSLVTSGVGTGELFF.

This clonotype was seen ten or more times. This chain joins TRBV6-1 and TRBJ1-5; weak D call: TRBD1 (6 bases). V was cut by 6 bases and J by 4 bases, with 13 bases left in between. The length of the CDR3 is 14 residues. Germline CDR1 MNHNS, CDR2 SASEGT. The CDR3 DNA sequence: TGTGCCAGCAGACTCCAGGGGTATAATCAGCCCCAGCATTTT. It yields the protein CASRLQGYNQPQHF.

This clonotype was found many times. This chain uses TRBV6-2 or TRBV6-3 with TRBJ1-5, with a tentative D call TRBD1 (6 bases). The germline V gene has CDR1 MNHEY and CDR2 SVGEGT. V lost 5 bases, J lost 4 bases, and 9 bases lay in between. This CDR3 comprises 13 residues. For the CDR3, the DNA is TGTGCCAGCAGTCGACAGGAGAATCAGCCCCAGCATTTT. This gives the protein CASSRQENQPQHF.